Shown below are 11 T cell receptor beta chains from a single sample sequenced in a study of shared clonotypes between healthy human individuals. This table comes from immunoSEQ multiplex PCR, and its TCRdb copy is limited to in-frame clones, with some not included. The data show roughly 2,000,000 clones, 85% to 95% seen once. Cells designated naive CD8 were CD45RO-negative and were positively selected for CCR7, with terminally differentiated effector memory CD45RA+ cells excluded. The sequenced sample was naive CD8+ T cells sorted from blood. These receptors were taken from a man younger than 30 in good health.

The V call is TRBV4-2, the J call TRBJ1-5; D unresolved. Germline CDR1 and CDR2: LGHNA and YNFKEQ. This CDR3 is 16 amino acids long. V lost 0 bases and J 0 bases, leaving 9 bases between the germline ends. CDR3 bases: TGTGCCAGCAGCCAAGATAGACCCCCTAGCAATCAGCCCCAGCATTTT. It yields the protein CASSQDRPPSNQPQHF.

The chain carries TRBV19 and TRBJ2-7; the match to TRBD2 covers 14 bases. The CDR3 runs to 18 residues. The germline V gene encodes CDR1 LNHDA and CDR2 SQIVND (reference sequence). Unmatched junction bases numbered 12, after V lost 8 bases and J lost 0 bases. CDR3 region: CASGAGTSGSVSSYEQYF. The CDR3 DNA reads as TGTGCCAGTGGAGCCGGGACTAGCGGGAGCGTAAGCTCCTACGAGCAGTACTTC.

This clone has just one count. The rearrangement links TRBV5-1 to TRBJ2-5; D ambiguous. Germline V lookup: CDR1 SGHRS, CDR2 YFSETQ. This CDR3 region has 15 residues. V dropped 0 bases and J dropped 5 bases, with 14 bases sitting between them. DNA of the CDR3: TGCGCCAGCAGCTTGGGCAGCCCCTTGTGGGAGACCCAGTACTTC. Its protein product is CASSLGSPLWETQYF.

The chain carries TRBV30 and TRBJ1-2; no reliable D call. The CDR3 is 13 residues long. V lost 0 bases and J lost 0, with 5 bases in between. The V gene's germline CDR1 is GTSNPN and CDR2 SVGIG (reference sequence). In DNA, the CDR3 is TGTGCCTGGAGTGTAGTCGCTAACTATGGCTACACCTTC. It encodes CAWSVVANYGYTF.

This chain uses TRBV4-1 with TRBJ1-6; 10 nucleotides agree with TRBD1. The CDR3 runs to 19 residues. The V gene's germline CDR1 is MGHRA and CDR2 YSYEKL. The ends lost 1 base at V and 0 bases at J; junction bases unmatched: 6. For the CDR3, the DNA is TGCGCCAGCAGCCAAGTCGACAGGGGGCTTGACTCCTATAATTCACCCCTCCACTTT. Residues: CASSQVDRGLDSYNSPLHF.

The chain couples TRBV5-1 to TRBJ2-7, with D perhaps matching TRBD1 or TRBD2 (5 bases each). Per germline, CDR1 SGHRS and CDR2 YFSETQ. Trimming shortened V by 5 bases and J by 2 bases, and 11 bases separated the two germline ends. The CDR3 sequence is 13 residues long. For the CDR3, the DNA is TGCGCCAGCAGGGTCGAGGGACCCTACGAGCAGTACTTC. It codes for CASRVEGPYEQYF.

CDR3: CASSPSEGGLSYEQYF. CDR3 nucleotide sequence: TGTGCCAGCAGCCCCTCGGAGGGGGGTCTCTCCTACGAGCAGTACTTC. The V and J genes are TRBV27 and TRBJ2-7; D may correspond to TRBD1 or TRBD2 (6 bases each). V lost 6 bases to trimming and J lost 0 bases, with 18 bases between them. CDR1 and CDR2 (germline): MNHEY, SMNVEV (reference sequence). CDR3 length: 16 residues.

The V call is TRBV9, the J call TRBJ2-3; 9 nucleotides line up with TRBD2. The CDR3 totals 16 residues. Per the germline V gene, CDR1 is SGDLS and CDR2 is YYNGEE. The ends lost 6 bases at V and 3 bases at J; junction bases unmatched: 11. The CDR3 DNA is TGTGCCAGCACGGTGGGCGGGGGGGCCCGGACAGATACGCAGTATTTT. It encodes CASTVGGGARTDTQYF.

The V and J genes are TRBV7-9 and TRBJ2-1; no clear D. V gave up 4 bases and J gave up 3 bases, with 13 bases separating them. The V gene's germline CDR1 is SEHNR and CDR2 FQNEAQ (reference sequence). CDR3 size: 15 residues. The CDR3 DNA reads as TGTGCCAGCAGCTCACCTACCCACAGCTACAATGAGCAGTTCTTC. Translation gives CASSSPTHSYNEQFF.

V gene TRBV6-5 combines with J gene TRBJ2-6; TRBD1 might be the D (7 bases). Trimming cost V 7 bases and J 9 bases, with 16 bases left between them. Germline CDR1 reads MNHEY; CDR2 reads SVGAGI. There are 14 residues in the CDR3. The CDR3 nucleotides read TGTGCCAGCACCCTTACAGGGGAGGACAACGTCCTGACTTTC. Its protein product is CASTLTGEDNVLTF.

This clone showed up just once. V usage is TRBV7-8 and J usage is TRBJ2-3; D ambiguous. The CDR3 loop spans 15 amino acids. V was cut by 1 base and J by 4 bases, with 12 bases left in between. Germline V lookup: CDR1 SGHVS, CDR2 FQNEAQ. CDR3 bases: TGTGCCAGCAGCTTAGTGCCAGGATCGGCAGATACGCAGTATTTT. It yields the protein CASSLVPGSADTQYF.